The clone carrying this T cell receptor (beta chain) has a count of ten or more. Its antigen is still unknown. The ends were cut back, 6 bases at V and 3 bases at J, with 12 bases in the middle. CDR3 length equals 12 residues. The V gene's germline CDR1 is DFQATT and CDR2 SNEGSKA (reference sequence). RNA transcripts were the template for amplifying TCR beta CDR3 regions. A first-round RT-PCR of the TCR CDR3 used the HTBI primer set. TCRdb re-called the multiplex PCR reads with MiXCR, one entry per CDR3 protein. The sample has a few hundred thousand distinct CDR3 sequences, about 43% seen once; the top ten hold approximately 8.4%. These data are taken from a study of T cells in Graves' hyperthyroidism and ophthalmopathy. Study-level points and caveats: Before onset, by a median of around 6.4 months, the model predicted ophthalmopathy.

Uncontrolled infection, other autoimmune disease, pregnancy or lactation disqualified patients from enrolment. V and J are TRBV20-1 and TRBJ2-7, with D possibly matching TRBD2 (7 bases). Sequencing was done on a sample of peripheral blood or thyroid tissue (not recorded which). The sequence derives from a woman aged 18-29 years with Graves' hyperthyroidism. CDR3 sequence reads: CSAGGGLYEQYF. The CDR3 DNA sequence: TGCAGTGCGGGAGGGGGGCTCTACGAGCAGTACTTC.